The present TCR beta chain was sequenced within a study of cytomegalovirus exposure and HLA in healthy donors (dated by TCRdb to 2016 to 2017). As for the study more broadly: The roughly 670 repertoires of the first cohort and the 95 to 150 validation repertoires were produced on the same platform, according to a later analysis. The study aimed to test whether signatures of past pathogen exposure could be identified by cataloging public T cell receptors. Besides the first cohort of under 700 subjects, a separate validation cohort made up of over a hundred different subjects was used. The study combined high-throughput TCR immunosequencing, statistical association of individual TCRs with disease status, and machine learning to predict cytomegalovirus infection status.

Worth noting for this clone: The antigen it recognizes is unknown. The sample holds no much larger clone one base away, and base qualities are not on file.

Separate from the approximately 670-subject first cohort, the validation cohort of roughly 110 subjects was the group to which the donors belonged. Broad study findings and their caveats: A total of 164 TCR beta chains were listed by the study as associated with cytomegalovirus. The classifier was reported to diagnose cytomegalovirus status with high specificity and sensitivity in both the original cohort and the validation cohort. In vitro tests confirmed that a few of the cytomegalovirus-associated TCR beta chains recognize cytomegalovirus antigens. All 110 or so repertoires were used to score co-occurrence in the validation cohort in a later analysis, because that analysis had no HLA typing for the cohort. Most TCR sequences were seen in very few donors, while some public TCRs were found in many individuals. Of the cluster scores, about 94% were above 0 in a later analysis, which found that TCRs clustered in the first cohort also tended to co-occur in the 110 or so validation repertoires. The authors suggested that the approach could potentially be generalized to other disease states and immunological phenotypes.

Library generation was performed with the immunoSEQ multiplex PCR assay. The source study handled its data this way. A statistical classification framework was built to diagnose cytomegalovirus status from the catalog of TCR beta chain sequences. TCRdb stores this immuneACCESS table with in-frame sequences only. Part of the clones is absent; in the studies checked, under half of the shortfall reflects unresolved V genes, and no reason is known for the rest. V, J and clone size derive from that table, while D and trimming were established from the DNA sequence. The sample contains 250,000 to 300,000 clones, 90% of them found a single time. The ten biggest clones cover roughly 0.4% of the sample. The trim is 6 bases for V and 6 bases for J, with a gap of 11 bases between the germline ends. From cysteine to phenylalanine, the CDR3 is 11 amino acids long. The only DNA kept is the CDR3, 33 bases in frame from the first base. CDR1 and CDR2 were assigned from the germline V gene (reference sequence) as DFQATT and SNEGSKA.

The V and J genes are TRBV20-1 and TRBJ1-2; no D gene is confidently identified. Sequencing was carried out using PBMCs. The sequence came from a woman aged 18-35 years in good health and CMV-seronegative. The CDR3 has the sequence CSAREGNGYTF. The DNA is TGCAGTGCCCGGGAGGGTAATGGCTACACCTTC.